These 15 T cell receptor beta chains share one sample of origin, sequenced in a study of OX40 agonist ivuxolimab in advanced cancers. Profiling relied on immunoSEQ multiplex PCR, and the TCRdb table lists in-frame clones only, not all of them. The table shows tens of thousands of clones, with around 90% occurring only once. The sequences come from CD4+ or CD8+ T cells sorted from blood, collected in a trial of the OX40 agonist ivuxolimab. The receptors originated from an adult with an advanced solid tumor such as melanoma, head and neck, liver or kidney cancer.

The genes are TRBV27 and TRBJ2-7; perhaps D is TRBD1 or TRBD2 (7 bases each). V lost 7 bases, J lost 6 bases, and 16 bases lay in between. The CDR3 loop spans 13 amino acids. The germline V gene encodes CDR1 MNHEY and CDR2 SMNVEV (reference sequence). In DNA form, the CDR3 reads TGTGCCAGCACCCAGGGGGGGAAGGGCGAGCAGTACTTC. Its translation is CASTQGGKGEQYF.

The V call is TRBV6-1, the J call TRBJ1-2; TRBD1 matches 10 bases. The V and J ends lost 2 bases and 4 bases, in that order; junction bases with no gene match: 7. Germline V lookup: CDR1 MNHNS, CDR2 SASEGT. This CDR3 contains 16 residues. CDR3 sequence reads: CASSELDRGLVYGYTF. In DNA form, the CDR3 reads TGTGCCAGCAGTGAACTAGACAGGGGGCTTGTCTATGGCTACACCTTC.

This clone was recorded once. V gene TRBV19 combines with J gene TRBJ2-1; 12 nucleotides line up with TRBD2. Germline V gene lookup returns CDR1 LNHDA and CDR2 SQIVND (reference sequence). The J segment lost 0 bases and the V segment lost 10 bases, leaving 10 bases of the junction unmatched. This CDR3 comprises 17 residues. CDR3 residues: CATSWTSGASSYNEQFF. The CDR3 DNA follows: TGTGCCACTTCCTGGACTAGCGGGGCGAGCTCCTACAATGAGCAGTTCTTC.

This rearrangement joins TRBV4-1 to TRBJ2-7, with a possible D match to TRBD1 (6 bases). Germline-derived CDR1 and CDR2 are MGHRA and YSYEKL. This CDR3 is built from 16 residues. Trimming took off 0 bases at V and 2 bases at J, with 14 bases between the two ends. The CDR3 loop reads CASSQDVGTTAYEQYF. CDR3 bases: TGCGCCAGCAGCCAAGACGTCGGGACAACAGCCTACGAGCAGTACTTC.

The chain carries TRBV19 and TRBJ2-5; the match to TRBD2 covers 8 bases. The CDR3 spans 14 residues. Germline assignment: CDR1 LNHDA and CDR2 SQIVND (reference sequence). The ends lost 5 bases at V and 1 base at J; junction bases unmatched: 3. CDR3 nucleotide sequence: TGTGCCAGTAGTTTTAGCGGGGCCCAAGAGACCCAGTACTTC. Protein sequence: CASSFSGAQETQYF. Combining the CDR3 with reference TRBV19 and TRBJ2-5 gives the whole variable domain DGGITQSPKYLFRKEGQNVTLSCEQNLNHDAMYWYRQDPGQGLRLIYYSQIVNDFQKGDIAEGYSVSREKKESFPLTVTSAQKNPTAFYLCASSFSGAQETQYFGPGTRLLVL.

The rearrangement links TRBV5-6 to TRBJ2-7, with D perhaps TRBD1 (6 bases). The germline V and J ends were trimmed by 2 bases and 4 bases, with 13 bases remaining between them. The CDR3 extends over 14 amino acids. The V gene's germline CDR1 is SGHDT and CDR2 YYEEEE. CDR3 region: CASSLHMGHYEQYF. The CDR3 region has the DNA TGTGCCAGCAGCTTACACATGGGACATTACGAGCAGTACTTC.

The genes are TRBV19 and TRBJ2-7; D is unclear. The CDR3 totals 13 residues. The V gene's germline CDR1 is LNHDA and CDR2 SQIVND (reference sequence). V lost 3 bases to trimming and J lost 7 bases, with 13 bases between them. The CDR3 protein is CASSMAGFGEQYF. The CDR3 DNA reads TGTGCCAGTAGTATGGCAGGTTTCGGAGAGCAGTACTTC.

The V call is TRBV7-3, the J call TRBJ1-5; 9 bases agree with TRBD1. Germline CDR1 reads SGHTA; CDR2 reads FQGTGA. This CDR3 spans 17 amino acids. V lost 5 bases to trimming and J lost 6 bases; unmatched junction nucleotides: 14. In nucleotides, the CDR3 is TGTGCCAGCAGCCAAACTTCGACAGGGGGTGAGGTTCAGCCCCAGCATTTT. This sequence encodes CASSQTSTGGEVQPQHF.

The J gene is TRBJ2-5, the V gene TRBV27; D might be TRBD1 (6 bases). V was shortened by 0 bases and J by 7 bases, with 6 bases between the two germline ends. CDR1 is MNHEY and CDR2 is SMNVEV in the germline V gene (reference sequence). The CDR3 sequence is 12 residues long. CDR3 DNA: TGTGCCAGCAGTTTATCAGGGGGGACCCAGTACTTC. This gives the protein CASSLSGGTQYF.

The V call is TRBV7-9, the J call TRBJ2-5; 12 nucleotides match TRBD2. Germline CDR1 and CDR2: SEHNR and FQNEAQ (reference sequence). The trim removed 4 bases at V and 4 bases at J, leaving 7 bases unmatched. The CDR3 consists of 16 residues. The CDR3 sequence: CASSSELAGGRETQYF. The CDR3 DNA reads as TGTGCCAGCAGCTCCGAACTAGCGGGGGGACGAGAGACCCAGTACTTC.

This chain links TRBV28 with TRBJ2-4; TRBD1 matches at 12 bases. This CDR3 spans 20 amino acids. Trimming cost V 4 bases and J 1 base; bases outside gene matches: 14. Germline V lookup: CDR1 MDHEN, CDR2 SYDVKM. The CDR3 reads CASSSTIGTGGNTAKNIQYF. The CDR3 region has the DNA TGTGCCAGCAGTTCCACCATCGGGACAGGGGGCAACACGGCCAAAAACATTCAGTACTTC.

The chain joins TRBV5-1 to TRBJ2-1; D gene unclear. V lost 0 bases and J lost 4, with 8 bases in between. The CDR3 loop spans 14 amino acids. In germline, CDR1 is SGHRS, CDR2 YFSETQ. CDR3 amino acids: CASSLAYKYNEQFF. The CDR3 coding sequence is TGCGCCAGCAGCTTGGCCTACAAATACAATGAGCAGTTCTTC.

The chain is built from TRBV27 and TRBJ2-2; 7 bases map to TRBD2. Germline V gene lookup returns CDR1 MNHEY and CDR2 SMNVEV (reference sequence). Trimming at V came to 7 bases and at J to 0 bases, leaving 5 bases not matched to a gene. There are 15 residues in the CDR3. CDR3 in DNA: TGTGCCAGCACTCTACTAGCGACGAACACCGGGGAGCTGTTTTTT. Translation gives CASTLLATNTGELFF.

This clone was seen a single time. The chain carries TRBV6-5 and TRBJ2-5, with D maybe TRBD1 (6 bases). CDR1 MNHEY and CDR2 SVGAGI come from the germline V gene. V gave up 4 bases and J gave up 0 bases, with 9 bases separating them. CDR3 size: 14 residues. CDR3 sequence reads: CASSLTGYQETQYF. Written as DNA, the CDR3 is TGTGCCAGCAGTTTAACAGGGTACCAAGAGACCCAGTACTTC.

The V and J genes are TRBV4-1 and TRBJ2-1; D call uncertain. Germline CDR1 is MGHRA and CDR2 is YSYEKL. V lost 4 bases and J lost 6, with 7 bases in between. The CDR3 is 12 residues long. This chain's CDR3 is CASSPNLNEQFF. The CDR3 DNA reads as TGCGCCAGCAGCCCCAATCTCAATGAGCAGTTCTTC.